Described below is a single TCR beta chain sequence and its context. This sample was included in a study of T cells in Graves' hyperthyroidism and ophthalmopathy. RNA transcripts were the template for amplifying TCR beta CDR3 regions. TCR CDR3 regions were first amplified by RT-PCR with HTBI primers. TCRdb analysed the multiplex PCR reads with MiXCR anew, one entry per CDR3 protein. The data contain approximately 490,000 distinct CDR3 sequences, 20% to 25% of them seen just once; the ten biggest clones take up approximately 49%. CDR3 length: 14 amino acids. The trim removed 4 bases at V and 10 bases at J, leaving 11 bases unmatched. Germline CDR1 reads DFQATT; CDR2 reads SNEGSKA (reference sequence). A patient was excluded if there was uncontrolled infection, other autoimmune disease, pregnancy or lactation. In making diagnoses, clinical symptoms, serum thyroxine and TRAb, thyroid ultrasound and orbital computed tomography were all used.

The TCR originated in a woman aged 70-85 years with Graves' ophthalmopathy. Material: blood. The genes are TRBV20-1 and TRBJ2-1; 9 positions agree with TRBD1. The CDR3 here is CSATGQGYGSEQFF. The CDR3 bases are TGCAGTGCTACCGGACAGGGGTACGGATCGGAGCAGTTCTTC.